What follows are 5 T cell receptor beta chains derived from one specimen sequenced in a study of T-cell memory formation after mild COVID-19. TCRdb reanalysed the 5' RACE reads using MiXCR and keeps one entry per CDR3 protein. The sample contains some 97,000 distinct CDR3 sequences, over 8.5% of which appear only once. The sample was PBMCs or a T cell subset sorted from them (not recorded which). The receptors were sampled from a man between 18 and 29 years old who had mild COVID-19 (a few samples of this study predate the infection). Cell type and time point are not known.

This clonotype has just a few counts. CDR3 protein: CAISPGYNSYEQYV. CDR3 in DNA: TGTGCCATCAGTCCGGGTTATAACTCCTACGAGCAGTACGTC. The chain recombines TRBV10-3 with TRBJ2-7; D is unclear. The CDR3 consists of 14 residues. Germline assignment: CDR1 ENHRY and CDR2 SYGVKD. Trimming cost V 5 bases and J 0 bases, with 11 bases left between them.

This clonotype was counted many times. The CDR3 DNA reads TGTGCCAGCAGCTTATTAGAGGACAATGAGCAGTTCTTC. It encodes CASSLLEDNEQFF. The chain couples TRBV5-6 to TRBJ2-1, with unresolved D. CDR3 length: 13 residues. The germline CDR1 and CDR2 sequences are SGHDT and YYEEEE. With 2 bases removed from V and 5 bases from J, the gap between germline ends came to 8 bases.

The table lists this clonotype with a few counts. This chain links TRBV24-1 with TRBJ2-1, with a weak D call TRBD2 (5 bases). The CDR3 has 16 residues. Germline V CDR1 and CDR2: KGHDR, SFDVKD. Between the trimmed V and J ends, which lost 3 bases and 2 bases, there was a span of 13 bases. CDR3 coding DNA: TGTGCCACCAGTGATCATTACACCGGGGCCTACAATGAGCAGTTCTTC. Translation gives CATSDHYTGAYNEQFF.

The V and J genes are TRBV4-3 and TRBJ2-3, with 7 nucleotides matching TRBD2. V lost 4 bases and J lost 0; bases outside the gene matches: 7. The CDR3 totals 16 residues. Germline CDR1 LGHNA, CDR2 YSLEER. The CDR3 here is CASSRSLAVSTDTQYF. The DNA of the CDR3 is TGCGCCAGCAGCCGTTCTCTAGCGGTTAGCACAGATACGCAGTATTTT.

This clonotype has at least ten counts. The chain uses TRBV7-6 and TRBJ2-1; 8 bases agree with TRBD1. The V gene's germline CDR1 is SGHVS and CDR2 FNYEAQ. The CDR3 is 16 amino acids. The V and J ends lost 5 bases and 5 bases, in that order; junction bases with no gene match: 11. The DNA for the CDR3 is TGTGCCAGCAGCCTAGGGCAGGGGGCGACGAACAATGAGCAGTTCTTC. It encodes CASSLGQGATNNEQFF.